This T cell receptor beta chain was found in a study of cytomegalovirus exposure and HLA in healthy donors. The trim removed 0 bases at V and 8 bases at J, leaving 2 bases unmatched. The germline V gene encodes CDR1 SGDLS and CDR2 YYNGEE. This CDR3 has 14 residues. A multiplex PCR was run with 60 Vbeta primers and 13 Jbeta primers. Sequencing was performed with immunoSEQ multiplex PCR; in TCRdb, only in-frame clones are kept and a portion is missing. The sample records approximately 97,000 clones, less than 85% being singletons. The source material was PBMCs. The genes are TRBV9 and TRBJ1-6, with TRBD1 identical over 7 bases. The TCR comes from a man aged 35 to 55 in good health and CMV-seronegative. The CDR3, as DNA: TGTGCCAGCAGCGTAGGAGGGGGCCATTCACCCCTCCACTTT. This sequence encodes CASSVGGGHSPLHF.